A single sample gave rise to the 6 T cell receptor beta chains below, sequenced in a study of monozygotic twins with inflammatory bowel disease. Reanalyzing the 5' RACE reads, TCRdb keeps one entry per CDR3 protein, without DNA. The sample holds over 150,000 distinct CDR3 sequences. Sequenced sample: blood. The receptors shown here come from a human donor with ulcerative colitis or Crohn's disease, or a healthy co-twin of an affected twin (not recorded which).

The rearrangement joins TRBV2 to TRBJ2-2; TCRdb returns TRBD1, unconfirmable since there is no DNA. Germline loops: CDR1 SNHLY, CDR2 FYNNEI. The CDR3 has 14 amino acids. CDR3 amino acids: CASRENRGPGELFF.

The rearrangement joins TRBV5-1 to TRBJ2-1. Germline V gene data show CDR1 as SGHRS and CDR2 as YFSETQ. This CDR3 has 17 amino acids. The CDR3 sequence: CASSLVGLPTLYNEQFF. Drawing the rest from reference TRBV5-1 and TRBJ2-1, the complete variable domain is KAGVTQTPRYLIKTRGQQVTLSCSPISGHRSVSWYQQTPGQGLQFLFEYFSETQRNKGNFPGRFSGRQFSNSRSEMNVSTLELGDSALYLCASSLVGLPTLYNEQFFGPGTRLTVL.

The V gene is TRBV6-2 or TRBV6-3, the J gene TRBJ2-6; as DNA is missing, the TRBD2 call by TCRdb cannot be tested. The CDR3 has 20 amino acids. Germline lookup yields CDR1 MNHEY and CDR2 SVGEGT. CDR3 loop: CASSYFASSGSRSGANVLTF.

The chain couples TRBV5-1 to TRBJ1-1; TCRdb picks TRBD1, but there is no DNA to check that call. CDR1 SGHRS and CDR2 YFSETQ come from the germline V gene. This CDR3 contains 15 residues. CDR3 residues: CASSLVWGGNTEAFF. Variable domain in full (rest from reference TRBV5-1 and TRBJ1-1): KAGVTQTPRYLIKTRGQQVTLSCSPISGHRSVSWYQQTPGQGLQFLFEYFSETQRNKGNFPGRFSGRQFSNSRSEMNVSTLELGDSALYLCASSLVWGGNTEAFFGQGTRLTVV.

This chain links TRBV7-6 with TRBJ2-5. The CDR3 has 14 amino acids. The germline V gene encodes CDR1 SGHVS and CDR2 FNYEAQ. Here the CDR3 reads CASSLEQSQETQYF.

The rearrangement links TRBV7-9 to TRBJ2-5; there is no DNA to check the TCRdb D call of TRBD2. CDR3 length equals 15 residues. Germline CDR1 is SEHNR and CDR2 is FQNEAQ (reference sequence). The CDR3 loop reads CASSPKDRRDETQYF.